This is a list of T cell receptor beta chains from one sample in a study of technical replicates of blood from a handful of donors. Clones were read by immunoSEQ multiplex PCR, and TCRdb kept only the in-frame ones, dropping some. The sample holds fewer than 95,000 clones, roughly 90% seen once. Input material: T cells isolated from PBMCs. The receptors were sampled from a human donor in good health. Each CDR3 is given with its conserved first and last residue. A D gene is named only where the DNA matches it firmly. A clone size is listed for some rows: how often the clone was seen (once, few, many), or a class if it is expanded.

TRBJ2-7	.	TRBV18	TRBD2	TGTGCCAGCTCACCGCGGGGGGAGCCTTCCTACGAGCAGTACTTC	CASSPRGEPSYEQYF
TRBJ1-2	.	TRBV6-5	.	TGTGCCAGCCGAGGAGGGCCCGACAGCTATGGCTACACCTTC	CASRGGPDSYGYTF
TRBJ1-5	.	TRBV7-8	.	TGTGCCAGCAGCTTTGGCGTCAGCCGGGGCAATCAGCCCCAGCATTTT	CASSFGVSRGNQPQHF
TRBJ2-3	.	TRBV5-1	TRBD2	TGCGCCAGCAGACGAGGACTAGCGGGAGGTGCAGATACGCAGTATTTT	CASRRGLAGGADTQYF
TRBJ1-4	.	TRBV6-1	.	TGTGCCAGCAGTGAGTTCGATATGGCGGACACGGAGTTCCATAATGAAAAACTGTTTTTT	CASSEFDMADTEFHNEKLFF
TRBJ1-2	.	TRBV6-1	TRBD1	TGTGCCAGCAGTGATGGGACAGGGGGCAGACAGGGCTACACCTTC	CASSDGTGGRQGYTF
TRBJ2-7	.	TRBV10-1	.	TGCGCCAGCAGTGAACAGTCCTACGAGCAGTACTTC	CASSEQSYEQYF
TRBJ2-7	.	TRBV15	.	TGTGCCACCAGCGGGCCGGCCTCCTACGAGCAGTACTTC	CATSGPASYEQYF
TRBJ1-3	.	TRBV6-5	.	TGTGCCAGCAGTTACGGAGGTGTCGGAGACACCATATATTTT	CASSYGGVGDTIYF
TRBJ2-7	.	TRBV30	.	TGTGCCTGGAGTGATGGGCCATGGCCAAACTCCTACGAGCAGTACTTC	CAWSDGPWPNSYEQYF
TRBJ2-3	.	TRBV7-6	TRBD2	TGCGCCAGCAGCTCAGGACTAGCGGGAGATACGCAGTATTTT	CASSSGLAGDTQYF
TRBJ2-5	.	TRBV5-1	.	TGCGCCAGCAGCTTGGCTGGCGGTCAAGAGACCCAGTACTTC	CASSLAGGQETQYF
TRBJ2-2	.	TRBV4-1	TRBD2	TGCGCCAGCAGCTGGACTAGTACCGGGGAGCTGTTTTTT	CASSWTSTGELFF
TRBJ1-5	.	TRBV5-3	.	TGTGCCAGAAGCTTGAGATTTTCTCGTAGGTGGGGAGTATGGAGCAATCAGCCCCAGCATTTT	CARSLRFSRRWGVWSNQPQHF
TRBJ2-7	.	TRBV28	.	TGTGCCAGCAGTCATATAGCGGATAGCTCCTACGAGCAGTACTTC	CASSHIADSSYEQYF
TRBJ2-3	.	TRBV18	TRBD2	TGTGCCAGCTCACGGACCGGGACTAGCGGGAGGGCGGGACCCACAGATACGCAGTATTTT	CASSRTGTSGRAGPTDTQYF
TRBJ2-7	.	TRBV2	TRBD2	TGTGCCAGCGCGGGACTAGCGGTTACCTACGAGCAGTACTTC	CASAGLAVTYEQYF
TRBJ1-1	.	TRBV9	.	TGTGCCAGCAGCGTAGCTGGAGGGGTCAGCACTGAAGCTTTCTTT	CASSVAGGVSTEAFF
TRBJ2-1	.	TRBV29-1	TRBD2	TGCAGCGCTATGTCGGCTAGCGGTACTTCCTACAATGAGCAGTTCTTC	CSAMSASGTSYNEQFF
TRBJ2-1	.	TRBV28	TRBD2	TGTGCCAGCAGGGACCTAGCGGGAAGTTACAATGAGCAGTTCTTC	CASRDLAGSYNEQFF
TRBJ2-1	.	TRBV18	TRBD2	TGTGCCAGCTCACCATTTGAAGCGGGAGGGTCCAATGAGCAGTTCTTC	CASSPFEAGGSNEQFF
TRBJ2-7	.	TRBV28	TRBD2	TGTGCCAGCAGTCCAGGACTAGCGGGCCAGAGCTCCTACGAGCAGTACTTC	CASSPGLAGQSSYEQYF
TRBJ1-1	.	TRBV7-3	.	TGTGCCAGCAGCGTCCGACAGGTTTCGAACACTGAAGCTTTCTTT	CASSVRQVSNTEAFF
TRBJ1-5	.	TRBV30	TRBD1	TGTGCCTGGAGTTCCGGACAGGACCAGCCCCAGCATTTT	CAWSSGQDQPQHF
TRBJ2-3	.	TRBV10-2	TRBD1	TGCGCCAGCGGAGACCAGGGGGCAGATACGCAGTATTTT	CASGDQGADTQYF
TRBJ2-7	.	TRBV28	.	TGTGCCAGCACCAACTTCCGCCAGGGTGCTCAGACGGAGCAGTACTTC	CASTNFRQGAQTEQYF
TRBJ2-1	.	TRBV6-1	TRBD1	TGTGCCAGCACCAACAGGGGGCGCATCAATGAGCAGTTCTTC	CASTNRGRINEQFF
TRBJ2-1	.	TRBV6-6	.	TGTGCCAGCACGCGGGGCTTAAGTCGTGAGCAGTTCTTC	CASTRGLSREQFF
TRBJ2-1	.	TRBV5-5	TRBD2	TGTGCCAGCAGCGACGGCGGGGGGGCAATAAATGAGCAGTTCTTC	CASSDGGGAINEQFF
TRBJ1-2	once	TRBV28	.	TGTGCCAGCAGTCCGCCGGGACAACGTAACTATGGCTACACCTTC	CASSPPGQRNYGYTF
TRBJ1-6	.	TRBV6-5	TRBD1	TGTGCCAGCAGTTACCGCCAGGGGGCGAGTAATTCACCCCTCCACTTT	CASSYRQGASNSPLHF